This T cell receptor beta chain stems from a study of cytomegalovirus exposure and HLA in healthy donors. Study-level background: Most donors, 70% to 85% of 350 to 450 genotyped, fell in the Caucasian-associated ancestry cluster. Broader study findings: Confirmation in vitro established that a few CMV-associated chains were specific for CMV antigens. Earlier findings revealed that most TCR beta V segments proved productive either about 90% or about 30% of the time. Accurate predictions that matched the HLA-A and HLA-B alleles of most subjects were reportedly made from TCR beta sequences.

The PCR ran on 60 Vbeta and 13 Jbeta primers. The data were produced by immunoSEQ multiplex PCR, yet TCRdb's version contains in-frame clones alone and is incomplete. Of tens of thousands of clones in the sample, around 81% are singletons; the top ten hold 1.5% to 2%. For this clone: No antigen is known for it.

CDR3 size: 13 residues. V lost 3 bases and J lost 10, with 16 bases in between. Germline V gives CDR1 KGHSH, CDR2 LQKENI. Sequenced input: PBMCs. This TCR was sampled from a woman between 25 and 40 years old in good health and CMV-seronegative. The gene calls are TRBV18 and TRBJ2-7; D is possibly TRBD1 (6 bases). CDR3 bases: TGTGCCAGCTCACCGCCGGGGTGGGACAATCAGTACTTC. Translating gives CASSPPGWDNQYF.